This TCR beta chain was profiled in a study of cytomegalovirus exposure and HLA in healthy donors. This PCR relied on a set of 60 Vbeta primers and 13 Jbeta primers. Data came from immunoSEQ multiplex PCR; TCRdb stores just in-frame clones and leaves some out. Of roughly 170,000 clones listed, 80% to 90% are singletons. Material for sequencing was PBMCs. This clonotype was obtained from a young woman in good health and CMV-seronegative.

The DNA for the CDR3 is TGTGCCAGTAGTAGCCTCCCGGGACAGGCCTTCGGGGAGCAGTACTTC. Amino acid sequence: CASSSLPGQAFGEQYF. This chain joins TRBV19 and TRBJ2-7; 8 nucleotides match TRBD1. CDR3 length: 16 amino acids. Germline-derived CDR1 and CDR2 are LNHDA and SQIVND (reference sequence). V gave up 4 bases and J gave up 7 bases; unmatched junction bases: 15.